Shown below are 29 T cell receptor beta chains from a single sample sequenced in a study of T cell changes during pregnancy in multiple sclerosis. Using immunoSEQ multiplex PCR, the repertoire was profiled, and TCRdb retains in-frame clones only, with some absent. Here the sample spans fewer than 90,000 clones, 90% to 95% being singletons. The sequencing here drew on peripheral blood, taken in the third trimester of pregnancy. The receptors stem from a female donor with multiple sclerosis, enrolled in a pregnancy study.

The V call is TRBV9, the J call TRBJ2-1, with a possible D match to TRBD2 (6 bases). The V end lost 3 bases, the J end lost 9 bases, and 19 bases lay between the germline ends. Germline assignment: CDR1 SGDLS and CDR2 YYNGEE. The CDR3 runs to 15 residues. DNA for the CDR3: TGTGCCAGCAGCGGCCGGGACTTCCTCGGGGGTGAGCAGTTCTTC. As protein: CASSGRDFLGGEQFF.

The rearrangement joins TRBV11-2 to TRBJ2-7, with 10 bases fitting TRBD2. This CDR3 has 15 residues. Germline CDR1 reads SGHAT; CDR2 reads FQNNGV. V shed 0 bases, J shed 4 bases, and the junction held 3 bases outside the gene matches. The CDR3 region is CASSLEASGSYEQYF. The CDR3 bases are TGTGCCAGCAGCTTAGAGGCTAGCGGGAGTTACGAGCAGTACTTC.

The chain has TRBV13 and TRBJ1-1; 8 nucleotides align to TRBD1. The CDR3 extends over 15 amino acids. V was pared by 3 bases and J by 11 bases, with 14 bases of the junction left unmatched. Per the germline V gene, CDR1 is PRHDT and CDR2 is FYEKMQ (reference sequence). CDR3 bases: TGTGCCAGCAGCTTCCTCAGGGGGCGAACCCAAGGGGCTTTCTTT. Protein product: CASSFLRGRTQGAFF.

V usage is TRBV11-2 and J usage is TRBJ2-7, with 10 bases aligning to TRBD1. CDR1 and CDR2 (germline): SGHAT, FQNNGV. There are 15 residues in the CDR3. The ends lost 5 bases at V and 4 bases at J; junction bases unmatched: 8. The CDR3 bases are TGTGCCAGCAGCCATTCGACAGGGGGCAATTACGAGCAGTACTTC. Translating gives CASSHSTGGNYEQYF.

This clone was seen a few times. The V gene is TRBV7-2, the J gene TRBJ2-5, with 13 bases identical to TRBD2. The CDR3 spans 15 residues. V dropped 5 bases and J dropped 4; count of bases not matched to a gene: 4. From germline, CDR1 is SGHTA and CDR2 FQGNSA. The CDR3 DNA reads TGTGCCAGCAGCCCGTGGACTAGCGGGAGAGAGACCCAGTACTTC. The encoded protein is CASSPWTSGRETQYF.

V usage is TRBV27 and J usage is TRBJ1-4; D unresolved. The germline gives CDR1 MNHEY, CDR2 SMNVEV (reference sequence). CDR3 length equals 14 residues. V lost 6 bases, J lost 0 bases, and 8 bases lay in between. The DNA for the CDR3 is TGTGCCAGCAGCCAGAATCCAACTAATGAAAAACTGTTTTTT. Amino acid sequence: CASSQNPTNEKLFF.

The chain couples TRBV19 to TRBJ2-7; maybe TRBD2 (5 bases). V dropped 3 bases and J dropped 5 bases, with 11 bases sitting between them. CDR1 is LNHDA, CDR2 SQIVND, per germline (reference sequence). CDR3 length: 13 residues. DNA for the CDR3: TGTGCCAGTAGTATGTCGGGGTTCAACGAGCAGTACTTC. Its protein product is CASSMSGFNEQYF.

V usage is TRBV4-1 and J usage is TRBJ2-1; 8 bases agree with TRBD2. The germline CDR1 and CDR2 sequences are MGHRA and YSYEKL. This CDR3 comprises 15 residues. Trimming at V came to 4 bases and at J to 6 bases, leaving 8 bases not matched to a gene. The DNA of the CDR3 is TGCGCCAGCAGCCCACCCGGGACTAGTGGCAATGAGCAGTTCTTC. This translates into CASSPPGTSGNEQFF.

This chain connects TRBV25-1 to TRBJ2-3; TRBD1 agrees at 8 bases. This CDR3 is 16 amino acids long. With 3 bases clipped from V and 4 bases from J, the junction kept 9 bases outside the gene matches. Germline values: CDR1 MGHDK, CDR2 SYGVNS. This CDR3 is CASSEWTGPSSDTQYF. CDR3 DNA sequence: TGTGCCAGCAGTGAGTGGACAGGGCCTTCCTCAGATACGCAGTATTTT.

V gene TRBV7-2 combines with J gene TRBJ1-5, with TRBD1 as a possible D gene (6 bases). The V and J ends lost 1 base and 5 bases respectively, with 12 bases between them. The CDR3 spans 15 residues. Per the germline V gene, CDR1 is SGHTA and CDR2 is FQGNSA. The CDR3 protein is CASSLDQGRDQPQHF. The CDR3 bases are TGTGCCAGCAGCTTAGATCAGGGGAGGGATCAGCCCCAGCATTTT.

V gene TRBV7-3 combines with J gene TRBJ2-2; 9 nucleotides align to TRBD1. This CDR3 region has 12 residues. The ends lost 4 bases at V and 10 bases at J; junction bases unmatched: 1. Germline V gene sequence: CDR1 SGHTA, CDR2 FQGTGA. CDR3 sequence (DNA): TGTGCCAGCAGCTGGACAGGGGAGGAGCTGTTTTTT. It codes for CASSWTGEELFF.

The CDR3 coding sequence is TGTGCCAGCAGTCGGACAGGGAGGCAAGAGACCCAGTACTTC. As protein: CASSRTGRQETQYF. The chain recombines TRBV6-6 with TRBJ2-5; 8 positions agree with TRBD1. Germline CDR1 reads MNHNY; CDR2 reads SVGAGI (reference sequence). CDR3 length: 14 residues. J lost 2 bases, V lost 5 bases, and 4 bases had no gene match.

The rearrangement uses TRBV9 and TRBJ2-1; D may be TRBD1 (5 bases). The CDR3 consists of 13 residues. The ends were cut back, 4 bases at V and 7 bases at J, with 12 bases in the middle. Germline CDR1 SGDLS, CDR2 YYNGEE. The CDR3 reads CASSFSRGNEQFF. CDR3 DNA: TGTGCCAGCAGCTTCTCAAGGGGTAATGAGCAGTTCTTC.

The CDR3 is CASSGFFGTGYNEQFF. The DNA for the CDR3 is TGTGCCAGTAGTGGTTTTTTCGGGACAGGGTACAATGAGCAGTTCTTC. V and J are TRBV19 and TRBJ2-1, with 9 bases matching TRBD1. The ends lost 5 bases at V and 4 bases at J; junction bases unmatched: 9. CDR3 length: 16 residues. From germline, CDR1 is LNHDA and CDR2 SQIVND (reference sequence).

The rearrangement uses TRBV7-9 and TRBJ1-4; the match to TRBD1 covers 10 bases. This CDR3 spans 16 amino acids. Germline CDR1 and CDR2: SEHNR and FQNEAQ (reference sequence). After removal of 5 bases from V and 4 bases from J, the junction contained 7 bases not matched to a gene. The CDR3 region has the DNA TGTGCCAGCAGCACCCCGACAGGGGGCGGTAATGAAAAACTGTTTTTT. It is translated as CASSTPTGGGNEKLFF.

This chain connects TRBV5-1 to TRBJ2-2, with D perhaps TRBD2 (5 bases). Germline V gives CDR1 SGHRS, CDR2 YFSETQ. The CDR3 is 13 amino acids. Trimming removed 7 bases at V and 4 bases at J, with 11 bases between. The CDR3 coding sequence is TGCGCCAGCGGGAGCGTCAGCACCGGGGAGCTGTTTTTT. Its protein product is CASGSVSTGELFF.

The CDR3 nucleotides are TGTGCCAGCAGTCAAGCTGGGGGGGATCAGCCCCAGCATTTT. This translates into CASSQAGGDQPQHF. The chain employs TRBV28 and TRBJ1-5; TRBD1 is a possible D gene (5 bases). Trimming took off 5 bases at V and 5 bases at J, with 13 bases between the two ends. From germline, CDR1 is MDHEN and CDR2 SYDVKM. The CDR3 consists of 14 residues.

Only a few counts were recorded for this clone. The V call is TRBV30, the J call TRBJ1-3, with 10 nucleotides matching TRBD1. This CDR3 contains 14 residues. With V trimmed by 5 bases and J by 1 base, 2 bases remained unmatched. The germline V gene has CDR1 GTSNPN and CDR2 SVGIG (reference sequence). CDR3 region: CAWAGQGSGNTIYF. The CDR3 DNA sequence: TGTGCCTGGGCGGGACAGGGGTCTGGAAACACCATATATTTT.

The chain has TRBV2 and TRBJ1-1; TRBD1 might be the D (5 bases). From germline, CDR1 is SNHLY and CDR2 FYNNEI. CDR3 length: 16 residues. V was trimmed by 8 bases and J by 1 base, leaving 20 bases between them. CDR3 protein: CASGREASLRNTEAFF. CDR3 bases: TGTGCCAGCGGCAGGGAAGCTTCTCTACGGAACACTGAAGCTTTCTTT.

The chain uses TRBV11-2 and TRBJ1-3; 9 bases fit TRBD1. The ends lost 2 bases at V and 0 bases at J; junction bases unmatched: 8. The CDR3 is made up of 18 amino acids. Germline V gene data show CDR1 as SGHAT and CDR2 as FQNNGV. CDR3: CASSLLRDRALSGNTIYF. The CDR3 DNA reads as TGTGCCAGCAGCTTACTACGGGACAGGGCCCTCTCTGGAAACACCATATATTTT. Together with reference TRBV11-2 and TRBJ1-3, the CDR3 gives the full variable domain: EAGVAQSPRYKIIEKRQSVAFWCNPISGHATLYWYQQILGQGPKLLIQFQNNGVVDDSQLPKDRFSAERLKGVDSTLKIQPAKLEDSAVYLCASSLLRDRALSGNTIYFGEGSWLTVV.

The genes are TRBV5-1 and TRBJ1-2; D ambiguous. With 4 bases removed from V and 5 bases from J, the gap between germline ends came to 12 bases. Looked up from germline, CDR1 is SGHRS and CDR2 is YFSETQ. The CDR3 consists of 13 residues. The CDR3 nucleotides are TGCGCCAGCAGCGAAGGAGCGGATTATGGCTACACCTTC. This sequence encodes CASSEGADYGYTF. Drawing the rest from reference TRBV5-1 and TRBJ1-2, the complete variable domain is KAGVTQTPRYLIKTRGQQVTLSCSPISGHRSVSWYQQTPGQGLQFLFEYFSETQRNKGNFPGRFSGRQFSNSRSEMNVSTLELGDSALYLCASSEGADYGYTFGSGTRLTVV.

The rearrangement links TRBV7-8 to TRBJ1-1; 10 nucleotides agree with TRBD1. Trimming cost V 8 bases and J 10 bases; bases outside gene matches: 13. Germline values: CDR1 SGHVS, CDR2 FQNEAQ. The CDR3 length is 14 residues. The CDR3 region is CASQLKARTGGAFF. The CDR3 nucleotides are TGTGCCAGCCAGCTTAAGGCAAGGACAGGGGGAGCTTTCTTT.

The chain combines TRBV27 with TRBJ1-2; tentative D call: TRBD1 (6 bases). Germline CDR1 MNHEY, CDR2 SMNVEV (reference sequence). Between the trimmed V and J ends, which lost 4 bases and 6 bases, there was a span of 18 bases. The CDR3 is made up of 15 amino acids. The CDR3 here is CASSSWTEWTDGYTF. The CDR3 bases are TGTGCCAGCAGTTCCTGGACAGAATGGACGGATGGCTACACCTTC.

The table lists this clone with a count of one. The CDR3, as DNA: TGTGCCAGCAGCACCCGACAGGGGGCGTTTGTTACTGAAGCTTTCTTT. Its protein is CASSTRQGAFVTEAFF. The chain links TRBV5-6 to TRBJ1-1, with 10 bases matching TRBD1. Per the germline V gene, CDR1 is SGHDT and CDR2 is YYEEEE. The CDR3 extends over 16 amino acids. Trimming at V came to 4 bases and at J to 5 bases, leaving 11 bases not matched to a gene.

The CDR3 nucleotides are TGTGCCAGCACAACCGGGGATCTTTACGAGCAGTACTTC. Translating gives CASTTGDLYEQYF. The rearrangement uses TRBV27 and TRBJ2-7; D may be TRBD2 (5 bases). In germline, CDR1 is MNHEY, CDR2 SMNVEV (reference sequence). This CDR3 has 13 amino acids. V lost 7 bases and J 4 bases, leaving 14 bases between the germline ends.

This clone was observed once. J is TRBJ1-4 and V is TRBV6-1; D is uncertain. Per germline, CDR1 MNHNS and CDR2 SASEGT. The CDR3 extends over 16 amino acids. V was pared by 2 bases and J by 0 bases, with 10 bases between. The CDR3 protein is CASSENQFATNEKLFF. CDR3 bases: TGTGCCAGCAGTGAAAACCAGTTTGCAACTAATGAAAAACTGTTTTTT.

The J gene is TRBJ2-3, the V gene TRBV19; D is unclear. Trimming removed 3 bases at V and 2 bases at J, with 6 bases between. CDR3 size: 13 residues. Germline V lookup: CDR1 LNHDA, CDR2 SQIVND (reference sequence). CDR3 loop: CASSILPTDTQYF. The CDR3 DNA reads TGTGCCAGTAGTATTCTACCCACAGATACGCAGTATTTT.

V usage is TRBV19 and J usage is TRBJ1-2; 7 bases fit TRBD1. This CDR3 comprises 13 residues. CDR1 and CDR2 from the germline V gene are LNHDA and SQIVND (reference sequence). V was clipped by 7 bases and J by 2 bases; unmatched bases: 4. CDR3 bases: TGTGCCAGTACGAGAGGGGGCAACTATGGCTACACCTTC. Translation gives CASTRGGNYGYTF.

This chain connects TRBV30 to TRBJ2-1, with TRBD2 identical over 7 bases. Germline V CDR1 and CDR2: GTSNPN, SVGIG (reference sequence). The trim removed 0 bases at V and 1 base at J, leaving 3 bases unmatched. The CDR3 has 15 residues. CDR3 sequence (DNA): TGTGCCTGGAGTGTGGGCGGGAGTTCCTACAATGAGCAGTTCTTC. It is translated as CAWSVGGSSYNEQFF.